What follows are 6 T cell receptor beta chains derived from one specimen sequenced in a study of T cell repertoires in cytomegalovirus infection. TCRdb re-called the reads with MiXCR, one entry per CDR3 protein. The data contain under 350,000 distinct CDR3 sequences, roughly a tenth of them singletons. Material: PBMCs. The receptors originated from a human donor in good health (CMV status not recorded). Some clones in this sample may be carry-over from other donors' samples.

This clonotype occurred many times. The V and J genes are TRBV6-1 and TRBJ1-2; D may be TRBD1 (5 bases). Trimming took off 9 bases at V and 5 bases at J, with 19 bases between the two ends. This CDR3 has 14 amino acids. Germline loops: CDR1 MNHNS, CDR2 SASEGT. The DNA of the CDR3 is TGTGCCAGTCTCCCTGTGGGGACGGCTTATGGCTACACCTTC. Residues: CASLPVGTAYGYTF.

This clonotype was observed many times. This rearrangement joins TRBV11-2 to TRBJ2-1; a possible D gene is TRBD1 (6 bases). Germline CDR1 reads SGHAT; CDR2 reads FQNNGV. V was shortened by 4 bases and J by 0 bases, with 13 bases between the two germline ends. This CDR3 has 16 amino acids. The CDR3 nucleotides read TGTGCCAGCAGCTCCACAGGGCAGGGCTCCTACAATGAGCAGTTCTTC. It encodes CASSSTGQGSYNEQFF. Complete variable domain (other parts from reference TRBV11-2 and TRBJ2-1): EAGVAQSPRYKIIEKRQSVAFWCNPISGHATLYWYQQILGQGPKLLIQFQNNGVVDDSQLPKDRFSAERLKGVDSTLKIQPAKLEDSAVYLCASSSTGQGSYNEQFFGPGTRLTVL.

This clonotype was counted many times. The chain joins TRBV28 to TRBJ2-7; D is possibly TRBD1 (6 bases). The V and J ends lost 6 bases and 0 bases respectively, with 15 bases between them. Per the germline V gene, CDR1 is MDHEN and CDR2 is SYDVKM. There are 15 residues in the CDR3. The CDR3 sequence: CASSTNRVYSYEQYV. In DNA, the CDR3 is TGTGCCAGCAGCACTAACAGGGTTTACTCCTACGAGCAGTACGTC.

V and J are TRBV29-1 and TRBJ2-7; D might be TRBD2 (7 bases). Germline loops: CDR1 SQVTM, CDR2 ANQGSEA. V shed 4 bases and J shed 0 bases, with 13 bases lying between them. The CDR3 is 14 residues long. The CDR3: CSVAREGGSYEQYV. In DNA, the CDR3 is TGCAGCGTTGCGAGGGAGGGGGGCTCCTACGAGCAGTACGTC.

This clonotype appeared a few times. CDR3 residues: CASSSGTQTYEQYV. DNA of the CDR3: TGTGCCAGCAGTTCCGGGACTCAGACCTACGAGCAGTACGTC. The chain recombines TRBV28 with TRBJ2-7; D perhaps matches TRBD2 (6 bases). Germline loops: CDR1 MDHEN, CDR2 SYDVKM. The CDR3 totals 14 residues. Between the trimmed V and J ends, which lost 4 bases and 2 bases, there was a span of 12 bases.

This clonotype was recorded at least ten times. The chain carries TRBV29-1 and TRBJ2-2; D gene unclear. V dropped 4 bases and J dropped 7 bases, with 4 bases sitting between them. Germline CDR1 SQVTM, CDR2 ANQGSEA. The CDR3 covers 10 residues. The CDR3 nucleotides are TGCAGCGTTGGAAACGGGGAGCTGTTTTTT. It is translated as CSVGNGELFF.